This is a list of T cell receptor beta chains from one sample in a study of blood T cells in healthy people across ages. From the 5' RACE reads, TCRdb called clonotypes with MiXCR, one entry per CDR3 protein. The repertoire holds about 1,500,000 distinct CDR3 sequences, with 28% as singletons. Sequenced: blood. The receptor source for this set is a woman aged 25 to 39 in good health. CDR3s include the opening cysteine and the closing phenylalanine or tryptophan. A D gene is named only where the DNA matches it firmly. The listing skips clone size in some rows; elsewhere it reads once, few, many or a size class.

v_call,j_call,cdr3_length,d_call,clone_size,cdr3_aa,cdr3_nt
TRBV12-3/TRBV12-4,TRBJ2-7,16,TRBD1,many,CASSPRSTGGLYEQYF,TGTGCCAGCAGCCCTAGATCGACAGGGGGACTGTACGAGCAGTACTTC
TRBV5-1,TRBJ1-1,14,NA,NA,CASSGRAGNTEAFF,TGCGCCAGCAGCGGCCGGGCGGGTAACACTGAAGCTTTCTTT
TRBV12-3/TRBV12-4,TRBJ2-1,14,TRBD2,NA,CASSLERERNEQFF,TGTGCCAGCAGTTTAGAGCGGGAGCGTAATGAGCAGTTCTTC
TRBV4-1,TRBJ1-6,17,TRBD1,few,CASSLPRRDRDYSPLHF,TGCGCCAGCAGCCTCCCCCGGAGGGACAGGGACTATTCACCCCTCCACTTT
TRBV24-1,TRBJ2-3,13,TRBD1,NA,CATSDRATDTQYF,TGTGCCACCAGCGACAGGGCTACAGATACGCAGTATTTT
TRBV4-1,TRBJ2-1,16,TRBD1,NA,CASSQGWGQGFNEQFF,TGCGCCAGCAGCCAAGGTTGGGGACAGGGTTTTAATGAGCAGTTCTTC
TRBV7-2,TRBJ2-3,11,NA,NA,CAGSSRHTQYF,TGTGCCGGCAGCTCTCGTCATACGCAGTATTTT
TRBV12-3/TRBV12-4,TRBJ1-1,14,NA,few,CASSSGEKNTEAFF,TGTGCCAGCAGTTCAGGAGAGAAGAACACTGAAGCTTTCTTT
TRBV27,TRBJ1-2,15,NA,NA,CASSFQATNYYGYTF,TGTGCCAGCAGTTTCCAGGCAACGAATTACTATGGCTACACCTTC
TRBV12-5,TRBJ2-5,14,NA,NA,CASGLSGLQETQYF,TGTGCTAGTGGTTTATCGGGACTGCAAGAGACCCAGTACTTC
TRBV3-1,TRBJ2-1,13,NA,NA,CATVGGPYNEQFF,TGTGCCACGGTAGGGGGGCCCTACAATGAGCAGTTCTTC
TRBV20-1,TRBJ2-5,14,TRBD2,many,CSALAGEQTLTQYF,TGCAGTGCTTTAGCGGGGGAACAAACATTGACCCAGTACTTC
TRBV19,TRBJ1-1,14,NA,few,CASSTSDKNTEAFF,TGTGCCAGTAGTACATCGGACAAGAACACTGAAGCTTTCTTT
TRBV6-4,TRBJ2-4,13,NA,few,CASSSGEGDIQYF,TGTGCCAGCAGCTCCGGCGAGGGGGACATTCAGTACTTC
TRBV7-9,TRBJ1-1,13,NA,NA,CASSARVNKSAFF,TGTGCCAGCAGCGCGAGGGTAAATAAATCAGCTTTCTTT
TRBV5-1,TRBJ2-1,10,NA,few,CASKGETQFF,TGCGCCAGCAAGGGAGAGACCCAGTTCTTC
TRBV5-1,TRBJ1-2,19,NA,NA,CASSGPEGRKKRWGYGYTF,TGCGCCAGCAGCGGCCCCGAGGGTCGAAAGAAGAGATGGGGCTATGGCTACACCTTC
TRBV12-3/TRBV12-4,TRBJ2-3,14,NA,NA,CASSLSPLGDTQYF,TGTGCCAGCAGTCTTTCTCCGTTGGGAGATACGCAGTATTTT
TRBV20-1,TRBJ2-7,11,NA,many,CSAHRSYEQYF,TGCAGTGCGCATCGATCCTACGAGCAGTACTTC
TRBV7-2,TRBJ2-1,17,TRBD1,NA,CASSLEGTVGSYNEQFF,TGTGCCAGCAGCTTAGAGGGGACAGTGGGCTCCTACAATGAGCAGTTCTTC
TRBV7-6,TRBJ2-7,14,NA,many,CASSLTSASNEQYF,TGTGCCAGCAGCCTTACATCCGCCTCTAACGAGCAGTACTTC
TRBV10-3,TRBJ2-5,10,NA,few,CAIPPGEQYF,TGTGCCATACCCCCCGGGGAGCAGTACTTC
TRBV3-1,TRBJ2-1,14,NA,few,CASSHYGDSNEQFF,TGTGCCAGCAGCCACTACGGAGACAGCAATGAGCAGTTCTTC
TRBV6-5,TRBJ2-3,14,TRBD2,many,CASRAGGVPDTQYF,TGTGCCAGCAGGGCGGGAGGAGTACCAGATACGCAGTATTTT
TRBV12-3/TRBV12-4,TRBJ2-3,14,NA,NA,CASSTDFSTDTQYF,TGTGCCAGCAGTACGGACTTTTCCACAGATACGCAGTATTTT
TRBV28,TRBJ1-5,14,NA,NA,CASRLIGDPQPQHF,TGTGCCAGCAGGCTAATAGGGGACCCCCAGCCCCAGCATTTT
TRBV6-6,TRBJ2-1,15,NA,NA,CASSPTVGMGDIQFF,TGTGCCAGCAGCCCCACCGTGGGGATGGGAGACATTCAGTTCTTC
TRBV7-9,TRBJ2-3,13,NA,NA,CASSPPPADAQYF,TGTGCCAGCAGCCCGCCCCCGGCGGATGCGCAGTATTTT
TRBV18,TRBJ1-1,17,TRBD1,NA,CASSRGQGARAQTEAFF,TGTGCCAGCTCACGAGGACAGGGGGCGAGGGCGCAAACTGAAGCTTTCTTT